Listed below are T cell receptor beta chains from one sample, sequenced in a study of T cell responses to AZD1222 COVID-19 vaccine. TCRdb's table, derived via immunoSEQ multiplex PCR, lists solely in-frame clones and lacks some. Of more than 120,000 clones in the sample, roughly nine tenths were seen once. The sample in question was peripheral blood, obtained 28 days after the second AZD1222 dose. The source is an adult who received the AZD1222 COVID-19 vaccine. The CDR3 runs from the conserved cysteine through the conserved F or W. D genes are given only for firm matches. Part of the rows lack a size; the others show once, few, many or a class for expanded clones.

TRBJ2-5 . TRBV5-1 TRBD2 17 CASSNLPGLAAQETQYF TGCGCCAGCAGCAACTTACCCGGACTAGCGGCTCAAGAGACCCAGTACTTC
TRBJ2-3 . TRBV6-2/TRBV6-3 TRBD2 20 CASSYSRTSGGAGMADTQYF TGTGCCAGCAGTTACTCTAGGACTAGCGGGGGGGCCGGAATGGCAGATACGCAGTATTTT
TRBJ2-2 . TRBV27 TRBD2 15 CASSLGGRYTGELFF TGTGCCAGCAGTTTAGGCGGGAGGTACACCGGGGAGCTGTTTTTT
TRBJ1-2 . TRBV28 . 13 CASSFTPGGGYTF TGTGCCAGCAGTTTCACCCCTGGGGGCGGCTACACCTTC
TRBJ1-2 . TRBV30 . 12 CAWSTGGRGYTF TGTGCCTGGAGTACGGGAGGGAGAGGCTACACCTTC
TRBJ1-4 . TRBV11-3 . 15 CASSSPLLVDEKLFF TGTGCCAGCAGTTCACCCCTCCTCGTGGATGAAAAACTGTTTTTT
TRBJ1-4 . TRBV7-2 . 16 CASSPQLGRANEKLFF TGTGCCAGCAGCCCCCAACTGGGGAGGGCTAATGAAAAACTGTTTTTT
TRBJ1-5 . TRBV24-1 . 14 CATSDGRDNQPQHF TGTGCCACCAGTGATGGCAGGGACAATCAGCCCCAGCATTTT
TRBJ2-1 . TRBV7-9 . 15 CASSSPRGSYNEQFF TGTGCCAGCAGCTCCCCTAGGGGCTCCTACAATGAGCAGTTCTTC
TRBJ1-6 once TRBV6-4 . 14 CASGASAGNSPLHF TGTGCCAGCGGGGCCTCGGCAGGGAATTCACCCCTCCACTTT
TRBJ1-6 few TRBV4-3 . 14 CASSQASDLSPLHF TGCGCCAGCAGCCAAGCTTCGGATTTGTCCCCCCTCCACTTT
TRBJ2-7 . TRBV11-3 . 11 CASSSAYEQYF TGTGCCAGCAGCTCTGCCTACGAGCAGTACTTC
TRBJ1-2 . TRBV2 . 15 CASPIEEVPNYGYTF TGTGCCAGCCCCATAGAGGAGGTCCCCAACTATGGCTACACCTTC
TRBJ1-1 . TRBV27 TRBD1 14 CASSLEGAVTEAFF TGTGCCAGCAGTTTAGAGGGGGCTGTCACTGAAGCTTTCTTT
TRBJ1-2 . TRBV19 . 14 CASEGQRVNYGYTF TGTGCCAGTGAGGGGCAGAGGGTGAACTATGGCTACACCTTC
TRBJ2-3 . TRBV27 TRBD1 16 CASRLNRQGGTDTQYF TGTGCCAGCAGACTGAACCGACAGGGAGGCACAGATACGCAGTATTTT
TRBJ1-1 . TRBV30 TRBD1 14 CAWSQGTGRRKAFF TGTGCCTGGAGTCAAGGGACAGGGAGGCGAAAAGCTTTCTTT
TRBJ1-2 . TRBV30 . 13 CAWRVSGVRGYTF TGTGCCTGGAGGGTTTCAGGGGTAAGAGGCTACACCTTC
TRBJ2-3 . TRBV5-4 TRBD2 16 CATTSGTSGGTDTQYF TGTGCCACAACCTCCGGGACTAGCGGGGGAACAGATACGCAGTATTTT
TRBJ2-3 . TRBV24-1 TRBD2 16 CATSESSGEYTDTQYF TGTGCCACCAGTGAGTCTAGCGGGGAATACACAGATACGCAGTATTTT
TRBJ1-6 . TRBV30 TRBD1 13 CAWADRGKSPLHF TGTGCCTGGGCGGACAGGGGAAAATCACCCCTCCACTTT
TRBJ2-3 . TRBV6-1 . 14 CASSESTPQEAQYF TGTGCCAGCAGTGAAAGTACCCCCCAAGAGGCGCAGTATTTT
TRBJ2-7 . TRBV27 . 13 CASSFRDAYEQYF TGTGCCAGCAGTTTTCGGGACGCCTACGAGCAGTACTTC
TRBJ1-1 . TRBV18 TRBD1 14 CASSPQGANTEAFF TGTGCCAGCTCACCACAGGGGGCCAACACTGAAGCTTTCTTT
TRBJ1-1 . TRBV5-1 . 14 CASSPDSMNTEAFF TGCGCCAGCAGTCCCGACTCTATGAACACTGAAGCTTTCTTT
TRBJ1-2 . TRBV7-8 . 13 CASSLNTNYGYTF TGTGCCAGCAGCTTAAATACTAACTATGGCTACACCTTC
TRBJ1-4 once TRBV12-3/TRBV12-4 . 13 CASSLYPEEKLFF TGTGCCAGCAGTTTATACCCGGAGGAAAAACTGTTTTTT
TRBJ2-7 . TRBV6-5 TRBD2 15 CASSYSLAGDYEQYF TGTGCCAGCAGTTACTCTCTAGCGGGAGACTACGAGCAGTACTTC
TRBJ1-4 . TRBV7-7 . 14 CASSTDPFNEKLFF TGTGCTAGCAGCACGGACCCATTTAATGAAAAACTGTTTTTT
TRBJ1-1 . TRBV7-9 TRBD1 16 CASSSGSGGPNTEAFF TGTGCCAGCAGCTCAGGCTCAGGGGGACCCAACACTGAAGCTTTCTTT
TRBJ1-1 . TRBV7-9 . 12 CASSLDVTEAFF TGTGCCAGCAGCTTAGATGTTACTGAAGCTTTCTTT
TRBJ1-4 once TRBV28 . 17 CASSFERTWAINEKLFF TGTGCCAGCAGTTTTGAGCGGACCTGGGCGATTAATGAAAAACTGTTTTTT
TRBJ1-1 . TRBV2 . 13 CASSELEQTEAFF TGTGCCAGCAGTGAATTGGAACAGACTGAAGCTTTCTTT
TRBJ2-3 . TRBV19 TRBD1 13 CASRDRSTDTQYF TGTGCCAGTAGGGACAGGAGCACAGATACGCAGTATTTT
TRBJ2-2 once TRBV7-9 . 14 CASSLEGGLRELFF TGTGCCAGCAGCTTAGAAGGGGGGCTGCGGGAGCTGTTTTTT
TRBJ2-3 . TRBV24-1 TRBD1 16 CATSDEGRTGTDTQYF TGTGCCACCAGTGATGAAGGGAGGACAGGGACAGATACGCAGTATTTT
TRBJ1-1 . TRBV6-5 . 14 CASSPWERWTEAFF TGTGCCAGCAGTCCGTGGGAGAGATGGACTGAAGCTTTCTTT
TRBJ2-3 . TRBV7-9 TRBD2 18 CASSLAGLAGPSTDTQYF TGTGCCAGCAGCTTAGCGGGACTAGCGGGACCCTCCACAGATACGCAGTATTTT
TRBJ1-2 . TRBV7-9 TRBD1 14 CASSHLDRDYGYTF TGTGCCAGCAGCCATTTAGACAGGGACTATGGCTACACCTTC
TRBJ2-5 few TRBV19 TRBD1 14 CASSLTGTVKTQYF TGTGCCAGTAGCCTTACCGGGACAGTAAAGACCCAGTACTTC
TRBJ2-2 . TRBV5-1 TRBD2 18 CASSLGTSGRSSTGELFF TGCGCCAGCAGCCTTGGGACTAGCGGGAGATCGAGCACCGGGGAGCTGTTTTTT
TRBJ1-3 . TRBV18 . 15 CASSPLENSGNTIYF TGTGCCAGCTCACCTTTGGAGAACTCTGGAAACACCATATATTTT
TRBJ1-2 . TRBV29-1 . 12 CSVDIRDYGYTF TGCAGCGTTGATATTCGTGACTATGGCTACACCTTC
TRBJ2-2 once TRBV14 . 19 CASSQDHLIRVTSPGELFF TGTGCCAGCAGCCAAGATCACCTAATACGGGTCACTAGTCCTGGGGAGCTGTTTTTT
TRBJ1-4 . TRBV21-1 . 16 CASSTVSGTDNEKLFF TGTGCCAGCAGCACCGTCTCCGGGACGGATAATGAAAAACTGTTTTTT
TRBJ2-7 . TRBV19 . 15 CASSILPTGVYEQYF TGTGCCAGTAGTATCCTCCCGACGGGGGTCTACGAGCAGTACTTC
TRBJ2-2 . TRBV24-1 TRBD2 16 CATSDPGTSGIGELFF TGTGCCACCAGTGACCCCGGGACTAGCGGAATCGGGGAGCTGTTTTTT
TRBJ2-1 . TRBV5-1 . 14 CASSSAGPSNEQFF TGCGCCAGCAGCTCGGCTGGACCGTCTAATGAGCAGTTCTTC
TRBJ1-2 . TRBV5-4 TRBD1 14 CASSLQKGAHGYTF TGTGCCAGCAGCTTGCAGAAGGGGGCCCATGGCTACACCTTC
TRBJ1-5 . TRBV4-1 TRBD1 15 CASSPQTGEGQPQHF TGCGCCAGCAGCCCCCAGACAGGGGAAGGTCAGCCCCAGCATTTT
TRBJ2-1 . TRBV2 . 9 CASRIEQFF TGTGCCAGCAGGATTGAGCAGTTCTTC
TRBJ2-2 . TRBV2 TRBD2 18 CASRSSLAGGLNTGELFF TGTGCCAGCAGGTCCTCGCTAGCGGGGGGCCTGAACACCGGGGAGCTGTTTTTT
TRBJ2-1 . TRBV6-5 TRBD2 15 CASTPTSGTSLGQFF TGTGCCAGCACTCCCACTAGCGGGACCAGTCTTGGGCAGTTCTTC